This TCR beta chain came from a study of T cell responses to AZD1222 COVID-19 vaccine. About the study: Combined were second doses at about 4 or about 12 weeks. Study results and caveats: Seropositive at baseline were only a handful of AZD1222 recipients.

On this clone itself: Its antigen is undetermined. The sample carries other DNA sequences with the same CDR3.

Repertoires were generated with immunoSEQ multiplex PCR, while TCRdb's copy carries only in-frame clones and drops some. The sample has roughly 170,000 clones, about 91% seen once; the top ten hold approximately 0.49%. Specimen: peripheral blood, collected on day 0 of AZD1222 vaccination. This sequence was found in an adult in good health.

DNA for the CDR3: TGCGCCAGCAGACCGGACAGATCTGGAAACACCATATATTTT. Translation: CASRPDRSGNTIYF. The rearrangement joins TRBV5-1 to TRBJ1-3, with D possibly being TRBD1 (6 bases). The CDR3 totals 14 residues. Germline CDR1 and CDR2: SGHRS and YFSETQ. Trimming cost V 5 bases and J 1 base, with 10 bases left between them.